This TCR beta chain came from a study of blood T cell repertoires in COVID-19. Study information: Collection of acute and convalescent COVID-19 samples took place in the United States, Italy and Spain. PBMCs, B-cell-depleted T cells, or T cells provided the cDNA or gDNA that made up the material.

A word on this clone: Different DNA sequences within this sample yield the same CDR3.

Per the authors' pipeline: Estimates of nucleated cell counts were drawn from the amplification of reference gene primers. Sequenced by immunoSEQ multiplex PCR; TCRdb stores in-frame clones only, minus some. V, J and clone size were drawn from that table, and D and trimming were deduced from the DNA. The table records about 190,000 clones, around 89% of them present only once. Germline V gene sequence: CDR1 KGHSH, CDR2 LQKENI. V was clipped by 2 bases and J by 0 bases; unmatched bases: 3. This CDR3 has 15 residues. This clonotype was sampled from a man aged 50 or older with acute or convalescent COVID-19. The chain recombines TRBV18 with TRBJ1-1; 7 nucleotides match TRBD1. Sequencing was performed on peripheral blood. This CDR3 is CASSPGTAMNTEAFF. The CDR3 bases are TGTGCCAGCTCACCAGGGACAGCGATGAACACTGAAGCTTTCTTT.